These 4 T cell receptor beta chains came from one sample sequenced in a study of shared clonotypes between healthy human individuals. Selected positively for CCR7 and CD45RO-negative, naive CD8 cells excluded terminally differentiated effector memory CD45RA+ cells. Produced via immunoSEQ multiplex PCR; TCRdb's table is partial and in-frame only. The sample lists roughly 2.1 million clones; 85% to 95% were seen once. Input material: naive CD8+ T cells from PBMCs. All receptors come from a man aged 18 to 30 in good health. Some clones in this sample may be carry-over from other donors' samples.

The chain carries TRBV5-1 and TRBJ2-1, with 10 positions matching TRBD2. Germline V lookup: CDR1 SGHRS, CDR2 YFSETQ. V lost 4 bases and J lost 1; bases outside the gene matches: 26. The CDR3 totals 23 residues. CDR3 amino acids: CASSLRTGHEEISSGGSYNEQFF. CDR3 nucleotides: TGCGCCAGCAGCCTGAGGACGGGACATGAAGAGATTTCTAGCGGGGGATCCTACAATGAGCAGTTCTTC.

V gene TRBV7-9 combines with J gene TRBJ2-7; possible D gene TRBD2, 5 bases. The CDR3 extends over 16 amino acids. CDR1 SEHNR and CDR2 FQNEAQ come from the germline V gene (reference sequence). Trimming removed 5 bases at V and 0 bases at J, with 17 bases between. CDR3 coding DNA: TGTGCCAGCAGCCCTTACGTTACGGAGGCCTCCTACGAGCAGTACTTC. Its translation: CASSPYVTEASYEQYF.

CDR3 bases: TGTGCCAGCAGCTTAGTTGTGCAGGGGTCGGGCGAGCAGTACTTC. Translation: CASSLVVQGSGEQYF. The chain has TRBV7-9 and TRBJ2-7; D may be TRBD1 (6 bases). This CDR3 is 15 amino acids long. From germline, CDR1 is SEHNR and CDR2 FQNEAQ (reference sequence). V lost 1 base and J 6 bases, leaving 16 bases between the germline ends. Variable domain in full (rest from reference TRBV7-9 and TRBJ2-7): DTGVSQNPRHKITKRGQNVTFRCDPISEHNRLYWYRQTLGQGPEFLTYFQNEAQLEKSRLLSDRFSAERPKGSFSTLEIQRTEQGDSAMYLCASSLVVQGSGEQYFGPGTRLTVT.

A single count supports this clone. The J gene is TRBJ1-2, the V gene TRBV4-2; 9 bases are shared with TRBD1. The V segment lost 5 bases and the J segment 4 bases; nucleotides outside the gene matches: 8. The CDR3 loop spans 15 amino acids. Germline loops: CDR1 LGHNA, CDR2 YNFKEQ. The CDR3 region is CASSSQGDRVYGYTF. The CDR3 region has the DNA TGTGCCAGCAGCTCTCAGGGGGACAGGGTCTATGGCTACACCTTC.